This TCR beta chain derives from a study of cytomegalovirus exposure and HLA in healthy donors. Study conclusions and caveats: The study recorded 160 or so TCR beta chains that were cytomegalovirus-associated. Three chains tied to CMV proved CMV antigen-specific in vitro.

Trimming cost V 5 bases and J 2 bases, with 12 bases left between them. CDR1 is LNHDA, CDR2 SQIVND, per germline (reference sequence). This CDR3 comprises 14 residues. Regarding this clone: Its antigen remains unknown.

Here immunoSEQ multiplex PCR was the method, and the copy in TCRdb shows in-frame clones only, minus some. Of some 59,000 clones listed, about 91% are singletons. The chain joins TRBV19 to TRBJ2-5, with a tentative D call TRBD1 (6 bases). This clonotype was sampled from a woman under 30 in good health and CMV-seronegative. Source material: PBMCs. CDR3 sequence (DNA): TGTGCCAGTAGTGGTGGACAGAAGCAAGAGACCCAGTACTTC. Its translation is CASSGGQKQETQYF.